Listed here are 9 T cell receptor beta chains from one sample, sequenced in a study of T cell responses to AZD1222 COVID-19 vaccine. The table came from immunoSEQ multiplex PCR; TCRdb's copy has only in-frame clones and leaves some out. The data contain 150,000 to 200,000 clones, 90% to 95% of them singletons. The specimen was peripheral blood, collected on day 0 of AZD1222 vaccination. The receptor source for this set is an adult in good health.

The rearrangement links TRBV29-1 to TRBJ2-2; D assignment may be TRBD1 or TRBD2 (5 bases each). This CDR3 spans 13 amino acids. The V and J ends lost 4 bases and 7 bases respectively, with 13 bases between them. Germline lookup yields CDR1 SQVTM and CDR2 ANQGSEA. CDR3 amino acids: CSVGGVRDGELFF. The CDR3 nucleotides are TGCAGCGTTGGAGGGGTGAGGGACGGGGAGCTGTTTTTT.

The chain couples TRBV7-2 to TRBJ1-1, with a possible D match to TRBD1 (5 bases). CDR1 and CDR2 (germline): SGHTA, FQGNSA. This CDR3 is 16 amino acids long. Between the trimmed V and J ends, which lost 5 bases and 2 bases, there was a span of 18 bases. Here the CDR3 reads CASSNQGPPVNTEAFF. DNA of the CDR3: TGTGCCAGCAGCAACCAGGGCCCTCCCGTAAACACTGAAGCTTTCTTT.

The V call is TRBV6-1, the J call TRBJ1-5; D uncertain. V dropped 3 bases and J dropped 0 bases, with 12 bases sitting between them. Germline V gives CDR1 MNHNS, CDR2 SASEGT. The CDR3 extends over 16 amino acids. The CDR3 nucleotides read TGTGCCAGCAGTGAGTCTACGGGGTATAGCAATCAGCCCCAGCATTTT. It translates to CASSESTGYSNQPQHF.

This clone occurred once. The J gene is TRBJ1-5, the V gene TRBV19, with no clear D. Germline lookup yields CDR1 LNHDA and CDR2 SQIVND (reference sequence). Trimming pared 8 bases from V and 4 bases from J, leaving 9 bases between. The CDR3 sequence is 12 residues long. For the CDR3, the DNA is TGTGCCAGTTCTTGGATTAATCAGCCCCAGCATTTT. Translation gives CASSWINQPQHF.

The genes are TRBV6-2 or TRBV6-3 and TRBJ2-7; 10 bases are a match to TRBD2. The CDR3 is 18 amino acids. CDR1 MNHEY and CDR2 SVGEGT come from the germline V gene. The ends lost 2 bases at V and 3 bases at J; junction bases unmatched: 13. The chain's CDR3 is CASSYPPSLAGDSYEQYF. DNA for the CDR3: TGTGCCAGCAGTTACCCCCCTTCTCTAGCGGGAGACAGCTACGAGCAGTACTTC.

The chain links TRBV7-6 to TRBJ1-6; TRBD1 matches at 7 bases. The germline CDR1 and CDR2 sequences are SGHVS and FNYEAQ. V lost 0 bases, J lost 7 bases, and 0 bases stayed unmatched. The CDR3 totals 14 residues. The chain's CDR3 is CASSLAGGNSPLHF. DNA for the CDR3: TGTGCCAGCAGCTTAGCAGGGGGCAATTCACCCCTCCACTTT. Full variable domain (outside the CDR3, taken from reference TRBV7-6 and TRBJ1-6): GAGVSQSPRYKVTKRGQDVALRCDPISGHVSLYWYRQALGQGPEFLTYFNYEAQQDKSGLPNDRFSAERPEGSISTLTIQRTEQRDSAMYRCASSLAGGNSPLHFGNGTRLTVT.

Here the CDR3 reads CASSLAGNTEAFF. CDR3 DNA sequence: TGTGCCAGCAGTTTAGCCGGGAACACTGAAGCTTTCTTT. The chain has TRBV27 and TRBJ1-1; D is uncertain. The germline V gene has CDR1 MNHEY and CDR2 SMNVEV (reference sequence). CDR3 length: 13 amino acids. Trimming stripped 2 bases from V and 1 base from J, with 5 bases between.

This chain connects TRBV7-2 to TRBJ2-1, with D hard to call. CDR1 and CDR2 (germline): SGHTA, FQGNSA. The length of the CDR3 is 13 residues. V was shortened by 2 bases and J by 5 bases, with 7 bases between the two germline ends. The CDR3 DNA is TGTGCCAGCAGCTTACGACCAGACAATGAGCAGTTCTTC. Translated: CASSLRPDNEQFF.

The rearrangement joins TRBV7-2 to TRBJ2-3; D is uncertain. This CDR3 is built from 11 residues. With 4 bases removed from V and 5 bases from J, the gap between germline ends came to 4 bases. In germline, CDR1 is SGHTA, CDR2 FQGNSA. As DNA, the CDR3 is TGTGCCAGCAGCTCCTTAGATACGCAGTATTTT. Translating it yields CASSSLDTQYF.